At least ten counts were recorded for the clone carrying this T cell receptor (beta chain). Its antigen remains unknown. The study left out patients who had uncontrolled infection, other autoimmune disease, pregnancy or lactation. The authors obtained PBMCs from more than 9.5 ml of fresh peripheral blood. V lost 0 bases to trimming and J lost 3 bases; unmatched junction nucleotides: 18. This CDR3 is 20 amino acids long. RNA transcripts gave rise to amplified TCR beta CDR3 regions. TCR CDR3 regions were first amplified by RT-PCR with HTBI primers. TCRdb reanalysed the multiplex PCR reads using MiXCR and keeps one entry per CDR3 protein. The table lists approximately 520,000 distinct CDR3 sequences, roughly a quarter of them singletons. This sample stems from a study of T cells in Graves' hyperthyroidism and ophthalmopathy. Broader study findings: The model anticipated ophthalmopathy a median 6.5 months pre-onset.

Sequenced: blood. The rearrangement links TRBV12-3 or TRBV12-4 to TRBJ2-7, with 9 positions matching TRBD1. The receptor's source is a woman in her twenties or thirties with Graves' ophthalmopathy. DNA of the CDR3: TGTGCCAGCAGTTTAGCGCTAGGCGGACAGGGGCTGGGGCTAAACTACGAGCAGTACTTC. Its translation: CASSLALGGQGLGLNYEQYF.